The clone carrying this TCR beta chain is a singleton in its sample. Its antigen remains unknown. This entry comes from a study of shared clonotypes between healthy human individuals. The study, taken as a whole, reports: Sampling involved blood alone; tissue repertoires likely differ.

Germline loops: CDR1 LGHNA, CDR2 YSLEER. This CDR3 spans 16 amino acids. Deletions cut 0 bases from V and 5 bases from J, with 13 bases between. As handled by the study authors: Junction-only immunoSEQ data arrived without quality scores, meaning filtering differed. Using immunoSEQ multiplex PCR, the repertoire was profiled, and TCRdb retains in-frame clones only, with some absent. The V and J calls and clone size come from that table; D and trimming were worked out from the DNA. The data show about 340,000 clones, about 70% seen once. The TCR sequence derives from a man aged 25-40 years in good health. The chain joins TRBV4-3 to TRBJ2-2, with D perhaps given as TRBD1 or TRBD2 (7 bases each). The specimen was memory CD4+ T cells sorted from blood. Subset defined: CD45RA-negative fraction. CDR3 residues: CASSQDQGGGTGELFF. The CDR3 bases are TGCGCCAGCAGCCAAGATCAGGGGGGAGGGACCGGGGAGCTGTTTTTT.